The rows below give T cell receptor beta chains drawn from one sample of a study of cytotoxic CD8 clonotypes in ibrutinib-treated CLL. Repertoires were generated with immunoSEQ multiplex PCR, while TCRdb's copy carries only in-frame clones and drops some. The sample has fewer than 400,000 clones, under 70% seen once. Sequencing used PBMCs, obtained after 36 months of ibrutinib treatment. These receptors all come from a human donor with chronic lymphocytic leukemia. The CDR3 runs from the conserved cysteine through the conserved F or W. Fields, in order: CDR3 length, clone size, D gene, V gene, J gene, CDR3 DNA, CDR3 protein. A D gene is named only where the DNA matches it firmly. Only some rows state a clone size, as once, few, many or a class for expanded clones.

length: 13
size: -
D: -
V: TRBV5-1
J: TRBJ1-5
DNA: TGCGCCAGCAGTGGCGGGAGCAATCAGCCCCAGCATTTT
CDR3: CASSGGSNQPQHF

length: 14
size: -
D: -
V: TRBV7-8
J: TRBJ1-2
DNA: TGTGCCAGCAGCTCGCGACAGCCAGGTCCGGGCTACACCTTC
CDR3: CASSSRQPGPGYTF

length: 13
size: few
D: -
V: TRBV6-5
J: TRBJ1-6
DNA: TGTGCCAGCTGGGGCTCCTATAATTCACCCCTCCACTTT
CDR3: CASWGSYNSPLHF

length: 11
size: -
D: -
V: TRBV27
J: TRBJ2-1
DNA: TGTGCCAGCACCGCGTTCAATGAGCAGTTCTTC
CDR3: CASTAFNEQFF

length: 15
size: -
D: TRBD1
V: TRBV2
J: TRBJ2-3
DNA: TGTGCCAGCAGTGAGACAGGGATAAAGGCAGATACGCAGTATTTT
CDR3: CASSETGIKADTQYF

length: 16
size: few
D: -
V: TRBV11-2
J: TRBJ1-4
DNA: TGTGCCAGCAGCTTAGTACGTGGGGGGTTTGGTGAAAAACTGTTTTTT
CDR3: CASSLVRGGFGEKLFF

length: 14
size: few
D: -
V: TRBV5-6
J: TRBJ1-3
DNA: TGTGCCAGCAGCTTGGCCCCCTCTGGAAACACCATATATTTT
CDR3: CASSLAPSGNTIYF

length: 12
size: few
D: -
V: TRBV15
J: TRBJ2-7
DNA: TGTGCCACCAGCAGAGCAGGGTACGAGCAGTACTTC
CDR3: CATSRAGYEQYF

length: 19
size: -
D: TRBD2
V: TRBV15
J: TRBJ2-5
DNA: TGTGCCACCAGCCAGAACGTGTTAGCGGGAGGGCCGGGAGAAGAGACCCAGTACTTC
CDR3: CATSQNVLAGGPGEETQYF

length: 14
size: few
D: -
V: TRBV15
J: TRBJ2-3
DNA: TGTGCCACCAGCGGGGTTCAAGGGCCAGATACGCAGTATTTT
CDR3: CATSGVQGPDTQYF

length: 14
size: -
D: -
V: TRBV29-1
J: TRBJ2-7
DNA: TGCAGCGTTGAAACCGGGACAAGGGACTACGAGCAGTACTTC
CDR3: CSVETGTRDYEQYF

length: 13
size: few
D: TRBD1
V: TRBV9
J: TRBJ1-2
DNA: TGTGCCAGCAGCGTAGGCCCAGGGGGTGGCTACACCTTC
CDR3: CASSVGPGGGYTF

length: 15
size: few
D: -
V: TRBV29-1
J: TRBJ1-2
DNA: TGCAGCGTTGCCGAGGGGTTGGGGAGGGACTATGGCTACACCTTC
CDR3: CSVAEGLGRDYGYTF

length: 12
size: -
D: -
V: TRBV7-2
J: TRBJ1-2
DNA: TGTGCCAGCAGCTTGCCCATCTATGGCTACACCTTC
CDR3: CASSLPIYGYTF

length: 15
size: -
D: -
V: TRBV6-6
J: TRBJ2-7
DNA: TGTGCCAGCAGTTACCGATCGGACAGCTCCTACGAGCAGTACTTC
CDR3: CASSYRSDSSYEQYF

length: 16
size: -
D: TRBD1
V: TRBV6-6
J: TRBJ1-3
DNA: TGTGCCAGCAGCTTGGACAGGGGCTTCTCTGGAAACACCATATATTTT
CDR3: CASSLDRGFSGNTIYF

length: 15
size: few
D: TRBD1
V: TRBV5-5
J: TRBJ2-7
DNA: TGTGCCAGCAGCTTCCCGGGACAGGGAATCGGCGAGCAGTACTTC
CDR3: CASSFPGQGIGEQYF